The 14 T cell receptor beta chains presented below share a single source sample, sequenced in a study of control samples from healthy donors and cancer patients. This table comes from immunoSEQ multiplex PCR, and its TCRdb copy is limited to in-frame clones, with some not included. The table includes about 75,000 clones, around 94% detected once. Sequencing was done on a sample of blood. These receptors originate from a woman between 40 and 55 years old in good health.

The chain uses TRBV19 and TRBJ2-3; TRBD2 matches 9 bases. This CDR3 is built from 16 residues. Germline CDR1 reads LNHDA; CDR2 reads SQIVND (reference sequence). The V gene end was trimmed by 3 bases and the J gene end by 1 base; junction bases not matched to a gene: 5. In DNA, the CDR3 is TGTGCCAGTAGTATCGGACTAGCGAGGGGCACAGATACGCAGTATTTT. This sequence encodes CASSIGLARGTDTQYF.

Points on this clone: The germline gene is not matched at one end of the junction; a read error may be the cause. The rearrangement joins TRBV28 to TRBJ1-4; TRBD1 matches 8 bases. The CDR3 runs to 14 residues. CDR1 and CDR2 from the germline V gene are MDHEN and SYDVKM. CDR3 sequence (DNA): TGTGCCAGCAGCCCTCGACAGGGGAAGGGAAAAACTGTTTTT. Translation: CASSPRQGKGKTVF.

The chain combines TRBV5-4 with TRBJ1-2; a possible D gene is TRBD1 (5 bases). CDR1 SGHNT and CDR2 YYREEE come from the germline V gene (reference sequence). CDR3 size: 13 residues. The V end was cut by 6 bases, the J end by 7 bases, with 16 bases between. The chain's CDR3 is CASTRAGTAGYTF. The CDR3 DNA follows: TGTGCCAGCACGAGAGCCGGGACTGCTGGCTACACCTTC.

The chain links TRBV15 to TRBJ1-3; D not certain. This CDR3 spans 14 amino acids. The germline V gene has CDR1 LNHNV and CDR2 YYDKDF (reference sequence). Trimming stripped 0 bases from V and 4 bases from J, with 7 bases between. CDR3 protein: CATSRDPFGNTIYF. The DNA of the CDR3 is TGTGCCACCAGCAGAGATCCATTCGGAAACACCATATATTTT.

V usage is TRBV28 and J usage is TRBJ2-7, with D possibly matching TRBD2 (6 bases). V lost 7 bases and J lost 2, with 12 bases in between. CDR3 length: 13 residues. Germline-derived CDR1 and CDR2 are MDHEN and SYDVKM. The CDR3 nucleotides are TGTGCCAGCACCGGGGAGGCGCCCTACGAGCAGTACTTC. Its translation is CASTGEAPYEQYF.

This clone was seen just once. CDR3 sequence: CASGGTGTFEAFF. The CDR3 nucleotides are TGTGCCAGCGGGGGGACAGGGACCTTTGAAGCTTTCTTT. The genes are TRBV2 and TRBJ1-1; 9 bases fit TRBD1. This CDR3 has 13 residues. Germline values: CDR1 SNHLY, CDR2 FYNNEI. Germline trimming cut 8 bases from V and 7 bases from J; bases unmatched to any gene: 8. The variable domain in full, with the rest retrieved from reference TRBV2 and TRBJ1-1, is EPEVTQTPSHQVTQMGQEVILRCVPISNHLYFYWYRQILGQKVEFLVSFYNNEISEKSEIFDDQFSVERPDGSNFTLKIRSTKLEDSAMYFCASGGTGTFEAFFGQGTRLTVV.

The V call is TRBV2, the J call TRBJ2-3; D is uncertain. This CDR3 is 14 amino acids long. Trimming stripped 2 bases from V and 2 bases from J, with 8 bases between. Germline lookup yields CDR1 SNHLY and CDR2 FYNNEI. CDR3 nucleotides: TGTGCCAGCAGTGAATTGCGTGTCACAGATACGCAGTATTTT. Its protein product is CASSELRVTDTQYF.

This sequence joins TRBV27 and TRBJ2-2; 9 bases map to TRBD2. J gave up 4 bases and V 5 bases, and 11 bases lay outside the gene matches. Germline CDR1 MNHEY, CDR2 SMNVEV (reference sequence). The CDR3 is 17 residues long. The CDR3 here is CASSKGRGGHGTGELFF. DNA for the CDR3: TGTGCCAGCAGTAAGGGGCGGGGGGGCCACGGCACCGGGGAGCTGTTTTTT.

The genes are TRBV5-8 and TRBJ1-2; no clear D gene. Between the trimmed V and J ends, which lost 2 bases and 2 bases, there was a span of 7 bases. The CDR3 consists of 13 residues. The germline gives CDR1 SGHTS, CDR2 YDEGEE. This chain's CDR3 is CASSLGKNYGYTF. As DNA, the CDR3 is TGTGCCAGCAGCTTAGGCAAGAACTATGGCTACACCTTC.

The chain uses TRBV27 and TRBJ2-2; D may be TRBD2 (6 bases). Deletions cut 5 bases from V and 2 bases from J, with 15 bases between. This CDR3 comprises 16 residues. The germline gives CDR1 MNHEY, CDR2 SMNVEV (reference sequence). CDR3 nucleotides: TGTGCCAGCAGTCCAAAGGGACTCTTAAACACCGGGGAGCTGTTTTTT. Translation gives CASSPKGLLNTGELFF.

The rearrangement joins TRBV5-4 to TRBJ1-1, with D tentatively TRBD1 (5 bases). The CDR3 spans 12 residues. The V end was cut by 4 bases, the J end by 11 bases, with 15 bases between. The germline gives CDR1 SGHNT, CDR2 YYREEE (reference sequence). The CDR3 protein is CASSHRQSRAFF. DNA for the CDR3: TGTGCCAGCAGCCATAGACAGTCCAGGGCTTTCTTT.

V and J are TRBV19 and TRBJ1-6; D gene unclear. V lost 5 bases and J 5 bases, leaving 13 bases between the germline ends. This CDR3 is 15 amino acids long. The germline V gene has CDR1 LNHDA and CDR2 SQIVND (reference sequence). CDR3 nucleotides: TGTGCCAGTAGTCCTCGACGCGGCAATAATTCACCCCTCCACTTT. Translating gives CASSPRRGNNSPLHF.

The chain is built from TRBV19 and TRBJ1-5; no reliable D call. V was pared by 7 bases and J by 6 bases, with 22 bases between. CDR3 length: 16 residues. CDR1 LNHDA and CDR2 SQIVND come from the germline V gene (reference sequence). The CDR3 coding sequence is TGTGCCAGTAAGGTCGGACCATGGGCGGCTAGTCAGCCCCAGCATTTT. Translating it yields CASKVGPWAASQPQHF.

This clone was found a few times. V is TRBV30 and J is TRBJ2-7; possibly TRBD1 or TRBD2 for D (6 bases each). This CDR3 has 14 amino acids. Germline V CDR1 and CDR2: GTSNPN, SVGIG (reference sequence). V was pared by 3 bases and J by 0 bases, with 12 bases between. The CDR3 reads CAWSPPGASYEQYF. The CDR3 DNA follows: TGTGCCTGGAGCCCACCGGGGGCCTCCTACGAGCAGTACTTC.